These 4 T cell receptor beta chains originate from one sample sequenced in a study of T cell repertoires in cytomegalovirus infection. TCRdb processed the reads anew with MiXCR; each CDR3 protein has one entry. The sample holds more than 150,000 distinct CDR3 sequences, 28% seen once. The specimen sequenced was PBMCs. The receptors originated from a human donor in good health (CMV status not recorded). Some clones in this sample may be carry-over from other donors' samples.

This clonotype was found a few times. The DNA for the CDR3 is TGTGCCAGCAGCTTAGCCGGAGACTCCTTTGGGGCTTTCTTT. It translates to CASSLAGDSFGAFF. V usage is TRBV7-9 and J usage is TRBJ1-1; D is unclear. Germline V gene data show CDR1 as SEHNR and CDR2 as FQNEAQ (reference sequence). Trimming removed 0 bases from V and 11 bases from J, with 16 bases in between. The CDR3 is made up of 14 amino acids.

This clonotype was observed a handful of times. The CDR3 DNA follows: TGTGCCAGCAGCCCTAGCGGGTTCAGCTCCTACGAGCAGTACTTC. Amino acid sequence: CASSPSGFSSYEQYF. The gene calls are TRBV28 and TRBJ2-7, with TRBD2 matching over 8 bases. The CDR3 consists of 15 residues. V dropped 6 bases and J dropped 0; count of bases not matched to a gene: 7. Per the germline V gene, CDR1 is MDHEN and CDR2 is SYDVKM.

This clonotype was counted only a few times. V gene TRBV18 combines with J gene TRBJ1-1; TRBD1 matches 9 bases. CDR3 size: 18 residues. V shed 1 base, J shed 0 bases, and the junction held 9 bases outside the gene matches. Germline values: CDR1 KGHSH, CDR2 LQKENI. The CDR3 DNA is TGTGCCAGCTCACCACTAACAGGACAGGGGTCTTTGAACACTGAAGCTTTCTTT. Protein product: CASSPLTGQGSLNTEAFF.

V usage is TRBV5-1 and J usage is TRBJ2-7; D possibly uses TRBD1 or TRBD2 (6 bases each). Germline values: CDR1 SGHRS, CDR2 YFSETQ. The CDR3 is 14 amino acids. Between the trimmed V and J ends, which lost 0 bases and 5 bases, there was a span of 12 bases. The CDR3: CASSLVQGRNEQYF. The CDR3 region has the DNA TGCGCCAGCAGCTTGGTTCAGGGGAGGAACGAGCAGTACTTC.